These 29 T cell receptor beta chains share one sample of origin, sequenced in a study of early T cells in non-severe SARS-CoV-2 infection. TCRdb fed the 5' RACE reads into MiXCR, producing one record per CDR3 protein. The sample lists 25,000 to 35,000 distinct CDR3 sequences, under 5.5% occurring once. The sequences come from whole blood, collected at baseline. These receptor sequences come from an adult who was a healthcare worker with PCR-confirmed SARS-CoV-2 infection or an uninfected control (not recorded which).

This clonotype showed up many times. As DNA, the CDR3 is TGCGCCAGCAGCTTGTCGGTCCAGGCGGGGTCCTACGAGCAGTACTTC. It codes for CASSLSVQAGSYEQYF. The chain is built from TRBV5-1 and TRBJ2-7; tentatively, D is TRBD2 (6 bases). The germline V gene encodes CDR1 SGHRS and CDR2 YFSETQ. The V end lost 1 base, the J end lost 1 base, and 15 bases lay between the germline ends. The CDR3 is made up of 16 amino acids.

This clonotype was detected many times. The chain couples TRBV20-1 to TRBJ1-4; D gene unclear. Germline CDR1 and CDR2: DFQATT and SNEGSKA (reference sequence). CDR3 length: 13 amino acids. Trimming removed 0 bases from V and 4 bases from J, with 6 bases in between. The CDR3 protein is CSARDQYNEKLFF. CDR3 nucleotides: TGCAGTGCTAGAGATCAGTATAATGAAAAACTGTTTTTT.

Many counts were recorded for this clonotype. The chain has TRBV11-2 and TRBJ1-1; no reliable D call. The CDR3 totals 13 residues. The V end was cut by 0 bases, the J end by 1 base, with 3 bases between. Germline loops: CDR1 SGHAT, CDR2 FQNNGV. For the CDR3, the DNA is TGTGCCAGCAGCTTAGATTGGAACACTGAAGCTTTCTTT. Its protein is CASSLDWNTEAFF.

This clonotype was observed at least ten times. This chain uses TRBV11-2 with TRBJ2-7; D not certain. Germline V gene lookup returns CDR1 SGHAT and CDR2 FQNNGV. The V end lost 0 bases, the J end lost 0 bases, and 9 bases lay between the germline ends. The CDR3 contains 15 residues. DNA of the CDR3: TGTGCCAGCAGCTTAGATAGCAGGAGCTCCTACGAGCAGTACTTC. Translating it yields CASSLDSRSSYEQYF.

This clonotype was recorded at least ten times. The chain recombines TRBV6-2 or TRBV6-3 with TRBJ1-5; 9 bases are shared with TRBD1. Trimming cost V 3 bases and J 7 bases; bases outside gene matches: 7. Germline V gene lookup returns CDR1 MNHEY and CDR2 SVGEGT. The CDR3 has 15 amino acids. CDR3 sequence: CASSYTGGSRQPQHF. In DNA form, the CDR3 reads TGTGCCAGCAGTTATACAGGGGGCAGCCGACAGCCCCAGCATTTT.

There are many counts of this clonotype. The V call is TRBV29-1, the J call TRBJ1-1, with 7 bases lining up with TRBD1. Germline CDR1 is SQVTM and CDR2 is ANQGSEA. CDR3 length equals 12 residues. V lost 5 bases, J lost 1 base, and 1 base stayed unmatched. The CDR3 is CSVYRGNTEAFF. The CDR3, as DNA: TGCAGCGTTTACAGGGGGAACACTGAAGCTTTCTTT.

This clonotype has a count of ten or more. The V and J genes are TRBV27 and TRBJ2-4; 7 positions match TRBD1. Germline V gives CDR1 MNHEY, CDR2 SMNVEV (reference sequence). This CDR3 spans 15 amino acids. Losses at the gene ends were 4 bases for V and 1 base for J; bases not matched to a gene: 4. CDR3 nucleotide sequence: TGTGCCAGCAGTTGGCAGGGGGAGGCCAAAAACATTCAGTACTTC. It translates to CASSWQGEAKNIQYF.

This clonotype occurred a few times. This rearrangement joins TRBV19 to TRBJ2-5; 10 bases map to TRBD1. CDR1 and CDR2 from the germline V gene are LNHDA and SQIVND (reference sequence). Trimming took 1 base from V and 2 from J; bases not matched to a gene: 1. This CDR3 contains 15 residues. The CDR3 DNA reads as TGTGCCAGTAGTATAGGACAGGGGGCACAAGAGACCCAGTACTTC. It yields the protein CASSIGQGAQETQYF.

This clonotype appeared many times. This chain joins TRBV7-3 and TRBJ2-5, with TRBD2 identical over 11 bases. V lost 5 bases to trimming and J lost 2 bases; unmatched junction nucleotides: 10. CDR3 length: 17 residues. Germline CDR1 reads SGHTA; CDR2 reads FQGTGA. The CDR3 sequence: CASSHLYSGRVQETQYF. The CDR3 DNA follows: TGTGCCAGCAGCCACCTTTATAGCGGGAGGGTTCAAGAGACCCAGTACTTC. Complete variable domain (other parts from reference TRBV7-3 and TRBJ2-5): GAGVSQTPSNKVTEKGKYVELRCDPISGHTALYWYRQSLGQGPEFLIYFQGTGAADDSGLPNDRFFAVRPEGSVSTLKIQRTERGDSAVYLCASSHLYSGRVQETQYFGPGTRLLVL.

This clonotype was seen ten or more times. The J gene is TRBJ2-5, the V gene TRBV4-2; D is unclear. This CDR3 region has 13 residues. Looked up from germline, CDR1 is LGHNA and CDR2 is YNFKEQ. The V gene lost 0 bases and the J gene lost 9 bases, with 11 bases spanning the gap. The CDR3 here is CASSQELGIAQYF. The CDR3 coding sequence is TGTGCCAGCAGCCAAGAGCTGGGAATCGCCCAGTACTTC.

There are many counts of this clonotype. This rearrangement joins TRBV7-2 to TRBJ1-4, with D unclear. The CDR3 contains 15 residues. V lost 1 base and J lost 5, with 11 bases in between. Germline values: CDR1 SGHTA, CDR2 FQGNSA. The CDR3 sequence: CASSLEMAGNEKLFF. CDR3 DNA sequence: TGTGCCAGCAGCTTAGAAATGGCGGGCAATGAAAAACTGTTTTTT.

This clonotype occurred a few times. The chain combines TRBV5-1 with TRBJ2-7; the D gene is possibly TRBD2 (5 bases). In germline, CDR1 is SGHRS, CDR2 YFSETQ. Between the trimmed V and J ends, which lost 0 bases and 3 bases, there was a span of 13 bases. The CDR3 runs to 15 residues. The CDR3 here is CASSLAMDWDYEQYF. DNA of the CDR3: TGCGCCAGCAGCTTGGCCATGGACTGGGACTACGAGCAGTACTTC.

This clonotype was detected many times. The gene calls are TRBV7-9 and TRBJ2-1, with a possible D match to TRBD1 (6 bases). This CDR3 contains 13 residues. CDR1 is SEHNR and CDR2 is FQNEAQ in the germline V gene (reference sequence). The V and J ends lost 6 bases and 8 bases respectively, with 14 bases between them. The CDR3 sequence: CASRRPRGHEQFF. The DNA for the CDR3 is TGTGCCAGCAGGAGACCCAGGGGCCATGAGCAGTTCTTC.

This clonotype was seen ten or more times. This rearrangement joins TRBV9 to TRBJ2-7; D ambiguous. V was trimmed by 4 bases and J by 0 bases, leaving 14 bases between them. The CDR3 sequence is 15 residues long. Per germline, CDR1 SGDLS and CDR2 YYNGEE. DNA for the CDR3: TGTGCCAGCAGCCCGCGGTCGCAGTTCTCCTACGAGCAGTACTTC. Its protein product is CASSPRSQFSYEQYF.

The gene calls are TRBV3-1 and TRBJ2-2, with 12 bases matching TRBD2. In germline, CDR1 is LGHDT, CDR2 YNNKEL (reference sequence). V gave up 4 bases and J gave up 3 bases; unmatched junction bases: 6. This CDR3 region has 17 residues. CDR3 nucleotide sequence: TGTGCCAGCAGCCCCACCCTAGCGGGGGGGTACACCGGGGAGCTGTTTTTT. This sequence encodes CASSPTLAGGYTGELFF.

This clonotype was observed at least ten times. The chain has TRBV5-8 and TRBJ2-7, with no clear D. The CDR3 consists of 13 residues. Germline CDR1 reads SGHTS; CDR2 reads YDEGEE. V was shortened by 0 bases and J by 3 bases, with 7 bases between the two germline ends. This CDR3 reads CASSLVIGYEQYF. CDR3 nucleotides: TGTGCCAGCAGCTTGGTTATAGGCTACGAGCAGTACTTC.

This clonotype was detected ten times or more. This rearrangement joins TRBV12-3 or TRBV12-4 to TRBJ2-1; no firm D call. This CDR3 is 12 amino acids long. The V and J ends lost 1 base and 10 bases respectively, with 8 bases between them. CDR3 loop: CASSLEAREQFF. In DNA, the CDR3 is TGTGCCAGCAGTTTAGAAGCCAGGGAGCAGTTCTTC.

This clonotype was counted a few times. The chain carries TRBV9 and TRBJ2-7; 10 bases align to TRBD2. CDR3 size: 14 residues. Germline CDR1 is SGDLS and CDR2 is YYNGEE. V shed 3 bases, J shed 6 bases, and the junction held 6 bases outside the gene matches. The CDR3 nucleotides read TGTGCCAGCAGCGAGGCAAGCGGGAGGGGCGAGCAGTACTTC. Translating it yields CASSEASGRGEQYF.

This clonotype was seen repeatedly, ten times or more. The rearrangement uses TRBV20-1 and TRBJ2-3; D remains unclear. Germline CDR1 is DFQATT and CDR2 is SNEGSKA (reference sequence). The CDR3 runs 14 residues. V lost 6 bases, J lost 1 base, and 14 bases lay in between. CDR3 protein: CSAGMAERTDTQYF. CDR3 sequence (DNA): TGCAGTGCAGGCATGGCGGAGCGCACAGATACGCAGTATTTT.

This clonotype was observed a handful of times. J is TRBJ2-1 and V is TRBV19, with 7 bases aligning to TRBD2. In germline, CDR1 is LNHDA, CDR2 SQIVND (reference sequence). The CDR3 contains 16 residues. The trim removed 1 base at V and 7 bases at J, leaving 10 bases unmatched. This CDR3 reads CASSIVAAGVENEQFF. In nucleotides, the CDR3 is TGTGCCAGTAGTATAGTTGCCGCGGGAGTAGAGAATGAGCAGTTCTTC.

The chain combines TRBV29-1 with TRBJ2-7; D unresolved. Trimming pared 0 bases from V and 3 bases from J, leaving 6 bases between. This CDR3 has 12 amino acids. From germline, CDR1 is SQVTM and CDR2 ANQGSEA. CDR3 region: CSVEESGYEQYF. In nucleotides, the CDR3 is TGCAGCGTTGAAGAGTCGGGCTACGAGCAGTACTTC.

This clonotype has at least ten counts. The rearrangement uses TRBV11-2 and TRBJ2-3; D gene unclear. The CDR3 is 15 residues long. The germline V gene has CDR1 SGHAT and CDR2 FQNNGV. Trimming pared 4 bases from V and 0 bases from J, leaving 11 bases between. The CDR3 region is CASSSPRRSTDTQYF. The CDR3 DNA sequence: TGTGCCAGCAGCTCCCCCCGGCGGAGCACAGATACGCAGTATTTT.

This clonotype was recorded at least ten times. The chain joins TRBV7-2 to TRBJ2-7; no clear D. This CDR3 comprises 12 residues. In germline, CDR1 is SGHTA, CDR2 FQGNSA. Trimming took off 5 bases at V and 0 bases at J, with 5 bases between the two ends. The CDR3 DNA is TGTGCCAGCAGCGCCAACTCCTACGAGCAGTACTTC. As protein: CASSANSYEQYF.

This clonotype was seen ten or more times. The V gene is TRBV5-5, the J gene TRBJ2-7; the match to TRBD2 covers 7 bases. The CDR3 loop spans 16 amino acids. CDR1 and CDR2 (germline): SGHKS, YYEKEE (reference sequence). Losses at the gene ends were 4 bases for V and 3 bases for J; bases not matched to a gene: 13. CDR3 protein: CASSPSREGIVYEQYF. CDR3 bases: TGTGCCAGCAGCCCCTCCAGGGAGGGTATCGTCTACGAGCAGTACTTC.

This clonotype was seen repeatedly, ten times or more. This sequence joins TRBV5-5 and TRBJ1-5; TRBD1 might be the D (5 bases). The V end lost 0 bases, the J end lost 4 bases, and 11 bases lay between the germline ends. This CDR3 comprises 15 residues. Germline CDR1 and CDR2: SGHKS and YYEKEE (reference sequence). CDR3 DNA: TGTGCCAGCAGCTTGGGACAGCCACTAAATCAGCCCCAGCATTTT. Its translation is CASSLGQPLNQPQHF.

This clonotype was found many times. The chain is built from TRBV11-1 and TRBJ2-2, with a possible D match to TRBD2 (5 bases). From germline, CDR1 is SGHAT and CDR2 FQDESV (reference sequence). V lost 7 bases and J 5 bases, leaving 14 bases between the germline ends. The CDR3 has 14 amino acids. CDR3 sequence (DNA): TGTGCCAGCATGACTCGGGGTTGGACCGGGGAGCTGTTTTTT. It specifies CASMTRGWTGELFF. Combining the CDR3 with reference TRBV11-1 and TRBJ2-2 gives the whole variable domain EAEVAQSPRYKITEKSQAVAFWCDPISGHATLYWYRQILGQGPELLVQFQDESVVDDSQLPKDRFSAERLKGVDSTLKIQPAELGDSAMYLCASMTRGWTGELFFGEGSRLTVL.

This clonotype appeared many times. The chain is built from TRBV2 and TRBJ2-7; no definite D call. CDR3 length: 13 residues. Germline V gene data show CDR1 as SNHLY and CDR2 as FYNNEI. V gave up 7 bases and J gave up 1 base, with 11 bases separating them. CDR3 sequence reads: CASTPPGSYEQYF. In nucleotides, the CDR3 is TGTGCCAGCACCCCTCCCGGTTCCTACGAGCAGTACTTC.

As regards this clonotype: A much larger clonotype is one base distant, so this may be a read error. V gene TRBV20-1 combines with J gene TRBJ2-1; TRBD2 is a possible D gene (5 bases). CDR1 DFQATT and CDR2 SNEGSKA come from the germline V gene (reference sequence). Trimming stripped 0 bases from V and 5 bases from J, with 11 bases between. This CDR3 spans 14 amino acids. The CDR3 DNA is TGCAGTGCTAGAGAGCGGGTAGATAACAATGAGCAGTTCTTC. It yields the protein CSARERVDNNEQFF.

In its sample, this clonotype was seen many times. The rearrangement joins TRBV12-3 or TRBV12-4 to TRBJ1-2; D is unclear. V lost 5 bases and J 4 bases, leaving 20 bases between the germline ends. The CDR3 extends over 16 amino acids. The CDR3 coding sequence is TGTGCCAGCAGTGCCTCTAATTCCGGCGGTCGCTATGGCTACACCTTC. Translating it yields CASSASNSGGRYGYTF.